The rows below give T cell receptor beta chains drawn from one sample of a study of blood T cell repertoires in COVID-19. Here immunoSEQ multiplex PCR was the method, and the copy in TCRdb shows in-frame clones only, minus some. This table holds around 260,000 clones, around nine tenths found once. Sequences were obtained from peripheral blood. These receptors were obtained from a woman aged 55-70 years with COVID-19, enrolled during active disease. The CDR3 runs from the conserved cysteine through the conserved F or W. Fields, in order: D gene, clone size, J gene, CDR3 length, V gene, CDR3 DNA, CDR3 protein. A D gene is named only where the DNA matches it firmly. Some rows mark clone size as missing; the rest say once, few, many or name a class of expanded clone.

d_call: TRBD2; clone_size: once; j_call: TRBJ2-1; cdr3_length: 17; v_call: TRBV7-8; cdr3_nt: TGTGCCAGCAGCATCACCCCGGGACTAGCGGGAACCAATGAGCAGTTCTTC; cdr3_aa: CASSITPGLAGTNEQFF
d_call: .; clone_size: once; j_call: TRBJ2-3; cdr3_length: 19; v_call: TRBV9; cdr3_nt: TGTGCCAGCAGCACCACGGGAGCGTCTCGAGGAAGGGTGACAGATACGCAGTATTTT; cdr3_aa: CASSTTGASRGRVTDTQYF
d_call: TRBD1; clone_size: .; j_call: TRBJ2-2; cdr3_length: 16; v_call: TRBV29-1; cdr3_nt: TGCAGCGTAGCCGACAGGGGGTTGGCGAACACCGGGGAGCTGTTTTTT; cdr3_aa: CSVADRGLANTGELFF
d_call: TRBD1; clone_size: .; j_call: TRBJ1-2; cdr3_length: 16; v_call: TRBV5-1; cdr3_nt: TGCGCCAGCAGCTGGGGGGACAGGGTAATTAACTATGGCTACACCTTC; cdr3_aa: CASSWGDRVINYGYTF
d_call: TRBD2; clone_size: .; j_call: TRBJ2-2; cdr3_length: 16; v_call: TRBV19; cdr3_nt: TGTGCCAGTAGCACGTTCGGCGGGAGTGGGACCGGGGAGCTGTTTTTT; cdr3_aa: CASSTFGGSGTGELFF
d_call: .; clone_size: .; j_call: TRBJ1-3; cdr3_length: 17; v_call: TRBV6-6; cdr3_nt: TGTGCCAGCAGTCGAAATCTGGACAATCACTCTGGAAACACCATATATTTT; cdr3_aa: CASSRNLDNHSGNTIYF
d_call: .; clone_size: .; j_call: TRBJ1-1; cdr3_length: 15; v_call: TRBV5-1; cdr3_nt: TGCGCCAGCAGCCCCCTGGGCCGGGAGAGCACTGAAGCTTTCTTT; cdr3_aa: CASSPLGRESTEAFF
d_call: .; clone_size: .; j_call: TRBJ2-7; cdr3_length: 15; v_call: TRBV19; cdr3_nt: TGTGCCAGTAGTACCTACGGGCAGGCTCGGGGCGAGCAGTACTTC; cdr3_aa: CASSTYGQARGEQYF
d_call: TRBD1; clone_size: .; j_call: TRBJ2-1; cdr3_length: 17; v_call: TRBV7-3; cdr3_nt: TGTGCCAGCAGCCCCTGGGGTCCGGGAACAGGGGGCAATGAGCAGTTCTTC; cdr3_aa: CASSPWGPGTGGNEQFF
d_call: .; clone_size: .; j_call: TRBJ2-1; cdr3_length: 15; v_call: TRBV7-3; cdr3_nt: TGTGCCAGCAGCCGTTCCCGTTCGGGCTACAATGAGCAGTTCTTC; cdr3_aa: CASSRSRSGYNEQFF
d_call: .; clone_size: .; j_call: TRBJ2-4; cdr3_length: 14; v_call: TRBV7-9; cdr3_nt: TGTGCCAGCAGCTTAGTCGAGACCAAAAACATTCAGTACTTC; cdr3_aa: CASSLVETKNIQYF
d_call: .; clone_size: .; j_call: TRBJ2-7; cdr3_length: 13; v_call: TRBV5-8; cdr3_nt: TGTGCCAGCAGCTTGGTAGGAGGGATCGAGCAGTACTTC; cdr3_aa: CASSLVGGIEQYF
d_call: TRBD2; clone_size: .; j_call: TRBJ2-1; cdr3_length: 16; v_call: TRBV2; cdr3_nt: TGTGCCAGCAGCGCGACTAGCGGGATTCCCTACAATGAGCAGTTCTTC; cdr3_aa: CASSATSGIPYNEQFF
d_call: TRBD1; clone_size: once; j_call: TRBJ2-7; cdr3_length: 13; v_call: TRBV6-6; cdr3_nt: TGTGCCAGCAGCCGGGACAGGGGAAGAGAGCAGTACTTC; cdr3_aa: CASSRDRGREQYF
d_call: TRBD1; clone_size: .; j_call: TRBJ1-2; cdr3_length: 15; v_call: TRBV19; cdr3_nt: TGTGCCAGTAGTAGAGGGACAGCCCCTAACTATGGCTACACCTTC; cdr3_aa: CASSRGTAPNYGYTF
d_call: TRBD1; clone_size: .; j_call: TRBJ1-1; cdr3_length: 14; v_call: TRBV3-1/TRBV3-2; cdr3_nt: TGTGCCAGCAGCCAGGCAGGGGGCTATTCGGAAGCTTTCTTT; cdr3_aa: CASSQAGGYSEAFF
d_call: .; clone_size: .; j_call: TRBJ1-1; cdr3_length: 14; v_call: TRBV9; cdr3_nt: TGTGCCAGCAGCGTAGAGGTCAGGGACTCTGAAGCTTTCTTT; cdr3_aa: CASSVEVRDSEAFF
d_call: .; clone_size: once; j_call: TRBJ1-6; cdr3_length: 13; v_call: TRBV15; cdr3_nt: TGTGCCACCAGCAGAGCCAGAAATTCACCCCTCCACTTT; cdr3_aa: CATSRARNSPLHF
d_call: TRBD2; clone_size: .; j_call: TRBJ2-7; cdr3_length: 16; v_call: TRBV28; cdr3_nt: TGTGCCAGCAGTTTAGGCGGGGGTAGGGCCTCCTACGAGCAGTACTTC; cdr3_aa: CASSLGGGRASYEQYF
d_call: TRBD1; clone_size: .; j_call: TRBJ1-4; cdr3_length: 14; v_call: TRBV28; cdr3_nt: TGTGCCACCGAGACAGGGCCGCGAGGTGAAAAACTGTTTTTT; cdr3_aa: CATETGPRGEKLFF
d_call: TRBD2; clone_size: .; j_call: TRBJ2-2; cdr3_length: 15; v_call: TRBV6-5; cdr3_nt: TGTGCCAGCACCCCTGCGGGAGGAGTTACCGGGGAGCTGTTTTTT; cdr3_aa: CASTPAGGVTGELFF
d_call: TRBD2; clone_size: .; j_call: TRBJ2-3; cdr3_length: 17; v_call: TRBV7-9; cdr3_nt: TGTGCCAGCAGCCGCATAGCGGGAGGGACTAGCACAGATACGCAGTATTTT; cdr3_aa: CASSRIAGGTSTDTQYF
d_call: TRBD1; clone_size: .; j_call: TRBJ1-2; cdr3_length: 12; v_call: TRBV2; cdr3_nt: TGTGCCAGCTCCCAGGGGGCGGGGGGCTACACCTTC; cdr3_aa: CASSQGAGGYTF
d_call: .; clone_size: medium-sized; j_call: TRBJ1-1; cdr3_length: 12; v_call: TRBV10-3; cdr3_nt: TGTGCCTCTCACGGCGGGAACACTGAAGCTTTCTTT; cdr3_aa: CASHGGNTEAFF
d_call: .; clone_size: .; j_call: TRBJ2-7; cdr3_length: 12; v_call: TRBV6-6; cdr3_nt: TGTGCCAGCAGTTACGTCGGCTACGAGCAGTACTTC; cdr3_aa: CASSYVGYEQYF